A selection of T cell receptor beta chains follows, all from one sample in a study of blood T cell repertoires in COVID-19. Assay used: immunoSEQ multiplex PCR; TCRdb lists only in-frame clones, some missing. There are 85,000 to 130,000 clones in the sample; roughly four fifths occur only once, and about 5% lies in the top ten. The sequenced sample consisted of peripheral blood. The receptor source for this set is a man in his 60s with acute or convalescent COVID-19. CDR3s include the opening cysteine and the closing phenylalanine or tryptophan. The order of the fields is J gene, clone size, V gene, D gene, CDR3 DNA, CDR3 protein. D genes are given only for firm matches. Only part of the rows carry a size: once, few, many, or a class if the clone is expanded.

TRBJ2-7,.,TRBV5-1,TRBD1,TGCGCCAGCAGATACGACCGAGACAGGGCGCGAGAGCAGTACTTC,CASRYDRDRAREQYF
TRBJ1-5,.,TRBV12-3/TRBV12-4,TRBD1,TGTGCCAGCAGATACGACAGGGCCCAGCATTTT,CASRYDRAQHF
TRBJ2-1,.,TRBV28,.,TGTGCCAGCAGTTATGGCCACAATGAGCAGTTCTTC,CASSYGHNEQFF
TRBJ2-7,.,TRBV28,TRBD1,TGTGCCAGCATAAACAGGGGGGCCTCCTACGAGCAGTACTTC,CASINRGASYEQYF
TRBJ2-7,.,TRBV19,.,TGTGCCAGTAGCGCCGGACTAACCTACGAGCAGTACTTC,CASSAGLTYEQYF
TRBJ1-1,.,TRBV7-6,TRBD1,TGTGCCAGCAGCCCCCTGACAGGGCACTCGAAGGGGGCTTTCTTT,CASSPLTGHSKGAFF
TRBJ2-5,.,TRBV19,TRBD1,TGTGCCAGTAGTATCTCCCTCGGGACAGGGGAGACCCAGTACTTC,CASSISLGTGETQYF
TRBJ1-4,.,TRBV2,.,TGTGCCAGCAGCCCTCAGGGGAATGAAAAACTGTTTTTT,CASSPQGNEKLFF
TRBJ2-7,.,TRBV5-1,TRBD1,TGCGCCAGCAGCGACTCCGGGACAGGGGGCGTTCTCATCTACGAGCAGTACTTC,CASSDSGTGGVLIYEQYF
TRBJ2-4,few,TRBV20-1,TRBD1,TGCAGTGCTGGACAGGAGGACATTCAGTACTTC,CSAGQEDIQYF
TRBJ2-7,.,TRBV2,.,TGTGCCAGCAAGTGGGACTCCGTAGAAAGCAGCTCCTACGAGCAGTACTTC,CASKWDSVESSSYEQYF
TRBJ2-1,.,TRBV15,TRBD2,TGTGCCACCAGCAGTCACCCGACTTCTAGCGGGAGTGTTAATGAGCAGTTCTTC,CATSSHPTSSGSVNEQFF
TRBJ1-6,.,TRBV11-3,TRBD1,TGTGCCAGCAGCTCCCCTCCGGGACAGGGGGCTAATTCACCCCTCCACTTT,CASSSPPGQGANSPLHF
TRBJ2-1,.,TRBV5-4,TRBD1,TGTGCCAGCAGCCGTCCGGGACAGGGGGCGAGTAGCTACAATGAGCAGTTCTTC,CASSRPGQGASSYNEQFF